This TCR beta chain was captured by sequencing in a study of T cell changes during pregnancy in multiple sclerosis. The CDR3 has 19 amino acids. V was pared by 4 bases and J by 4 bases, with 19 bases of the junction left unmatched. CDR1 and CDR2 (germline): SEHNR, FQNEAQ (reference sequence). Measured with immunoSEQ multiplex PCR; TCRdb has only the in-frame clones, and not every one. The sample contains over 40,000 clones, more than 75% of which appear only once. This sequence joins TRBV7-9 and TRBJ2-5; 9 nucleotides match TRBD1. This TCR was sampled from a female donor in good health, enrolled as a control in a pregnancy study. Sequenced material: CD8+ T cells from peripheral blood mononuclear cells, taken after pregnancy. The CDR3 region has the DNA TGTGCCAGCAGCTCTACCCGATCCGCCGGGACAGGGATCGGAGAGACCCAGTACTTC. Amino acids: CASSSTRSAGTGIGETQYF.